This is a list of T cell receptor beta chains from one sample in a study of T cell responses to AZD1222 COVID-19 vaccine. Sequencing used immunoSEQ multiplex PCR; TCRdb keeps in-frame clones, though not all of them. The sample lists tens of thousands of clones, about nine tenths occurring once. Material: peripheral blood, obtained 28 days after the second AZD1222 dose. The source is an adult who received the AZD1222 COVID-19 vaccine. Each CDR3 is given with its conserved first and last residue. Where a row states a size, it is once, few, many or the class of an expanded clone; other rows omit it.

J gene,V gene,clone size,CDR3 protein
TRBJ2-3,TRBV9,once,CASSSSGQQDTQYF
TRBJ2-1,TRBV19,NA,CASRPGGSSYNEQFF
TRBJ2-7,TRBV30,NA,CAWSGGLVSYEQYF
TRBJ2-5,TRBV30,NA,CAWSQRTSQETQYF
TRBJ1-3,TRBV6-5,NA,CASKSQGTSGNTIYF
TRBJ2-7,TRBV11-2,NA,CASSLVRGYEQYF
TRBJ2-5,TRBV15,NA,CATSRDLTETQYF
TRBJ2-5,TRBV28,NA,CASSSPTGAGKETQYF
TRBJ1-2,TRBV18,NA,CASSPSGGYDYGYTF
TRBJ2-2,TRBV5-1,NA,CASSLGSWQAGATGELFF
TRBJ2-3,TRBV28,NA,CASSPLAKEGRDTQYF
TRBJ1-1,TRBV7-9,NA,CASSGRRRTEAFF
TRBJ1-6,TRBV7-9,NA,CASSSFQGSPLHF
TRBJ1-1,TRBV21-1,NA,CASSIYLSGVSEAFF
TRBJ2-1,TRBV28,NA,CASSLPTSGPYNEQFF
TRBJ1-3,TRBV6-2/TRBV6-3,NA,CASSYGQYSGNTIYF
TRBJ2-7,TRBV2,NA,CASSDSGRAIEQYF
TRBJ2-1,TRBV4-1,NA,CASSPTGAVNEQFF
TRBJ2-5,TRBV19,NA,CASSTGQAIQETQYF
TRBJ1-6,TRBV9,once,CASSLGQHNSPLHF
TRBJ2-5,TRBV3-1/TRBV3-2,NA,CASSHQSSGTWAETQYF
TRBJ2-2,TRBV3-1/TRBV3-2,NA,CASSQPPLGTRANTGELFF
TRBJ2-7,TRBV25-1,few,CASSGLGTGGNGEQYF
TRBJ2-7,TRBV5-4,NA,CASSLGGTAYEQYF
TRBJ2-3,TRBV5-1,once,CASSLEVGSTQYF
TRBJ2-2,TRBV28,NA,CASRKGSGTGELFF
TRBJ1-3,TRBV6-5,NA,CASSPTGNTIYF
TRBJ1-6,TRBV27,NA,CASSPSSRPLHF
TRBJ1-3,TRBV15,NA,CATSRGAVRQVSGNTIYF